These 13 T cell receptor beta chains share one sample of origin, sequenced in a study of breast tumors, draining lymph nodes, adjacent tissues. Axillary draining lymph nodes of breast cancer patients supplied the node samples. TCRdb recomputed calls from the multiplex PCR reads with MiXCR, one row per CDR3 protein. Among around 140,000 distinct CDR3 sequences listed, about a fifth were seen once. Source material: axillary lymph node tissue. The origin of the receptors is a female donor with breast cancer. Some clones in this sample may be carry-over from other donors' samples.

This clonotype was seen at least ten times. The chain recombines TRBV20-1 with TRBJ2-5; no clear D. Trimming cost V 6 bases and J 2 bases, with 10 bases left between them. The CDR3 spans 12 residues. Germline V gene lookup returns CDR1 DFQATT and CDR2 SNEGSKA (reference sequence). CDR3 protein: CSAYVGQETQYF. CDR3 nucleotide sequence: TGCAGTGCGTACGTCGGGCAAGAGACCCAGTACTTC.

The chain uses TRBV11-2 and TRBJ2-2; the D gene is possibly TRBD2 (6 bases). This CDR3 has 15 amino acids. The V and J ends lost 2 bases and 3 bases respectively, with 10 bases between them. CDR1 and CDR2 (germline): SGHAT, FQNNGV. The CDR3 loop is CASSLREWDTGELFF. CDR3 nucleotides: TGTGCCAGCAGCTTACGGGAGTGGGACACCGGGGAGCTGTTTTTT.

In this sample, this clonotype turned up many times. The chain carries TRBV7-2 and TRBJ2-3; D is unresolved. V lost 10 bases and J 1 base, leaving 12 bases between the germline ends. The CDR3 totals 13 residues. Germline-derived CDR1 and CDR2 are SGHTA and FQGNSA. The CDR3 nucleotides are TGTGCCACCCGACTTCCAGGCACAGATACGCAGTATTTT. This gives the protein CATRLPGTDTQYF.

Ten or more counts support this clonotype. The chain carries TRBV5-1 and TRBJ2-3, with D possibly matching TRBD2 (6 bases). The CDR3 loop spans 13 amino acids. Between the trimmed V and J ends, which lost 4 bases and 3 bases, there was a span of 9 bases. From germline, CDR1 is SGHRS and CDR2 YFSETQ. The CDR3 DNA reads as TGCGCCAGCAGCGTCGGGAGAACAGATACGCAGTATTTT. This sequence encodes CASSVGRTDTQYF.

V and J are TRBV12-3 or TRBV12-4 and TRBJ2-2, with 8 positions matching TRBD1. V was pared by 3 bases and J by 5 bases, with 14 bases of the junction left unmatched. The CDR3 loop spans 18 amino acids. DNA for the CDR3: TGTGCCAGCAGTTTTCATCCAGGGGGCGCGGGCCGGACCGGGGAGCTGTTTTTT. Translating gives CASSFHPGGAGRTGELFF.

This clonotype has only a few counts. CDR3 DNA sequence: TGTGCCAGCGGAAGGGGGGAGGGAGAAACGCAGTATTTT. It specifies CASGRGEGETQYF. The chain links TRBV6-1 to TRBJ2-3, with D tentatively TRBD2 (7 bases). This CDR3 has 13 amino acids. The germline V gene has CDR1 MNHNS and CDR2 SASEGT. V lost 8 bases and J lost 9, with 18 bases in between.

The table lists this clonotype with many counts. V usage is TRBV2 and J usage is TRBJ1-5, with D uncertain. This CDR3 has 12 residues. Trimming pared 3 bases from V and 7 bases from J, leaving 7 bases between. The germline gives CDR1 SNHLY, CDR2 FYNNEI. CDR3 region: CASSEGSQPQHF. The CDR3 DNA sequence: TGTGCCAGCAGTGAGGGGAGCCAGCCCCAGCATTTT.

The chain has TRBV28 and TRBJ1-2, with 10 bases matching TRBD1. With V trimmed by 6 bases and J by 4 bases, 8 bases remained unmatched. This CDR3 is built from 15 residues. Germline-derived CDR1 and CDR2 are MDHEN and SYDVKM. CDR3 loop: CASSPTGGKAYGYTF. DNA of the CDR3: TGTGCCAGCAGCCCGACAGGGGGCAAGGCCTATGGCTACACCTTC.

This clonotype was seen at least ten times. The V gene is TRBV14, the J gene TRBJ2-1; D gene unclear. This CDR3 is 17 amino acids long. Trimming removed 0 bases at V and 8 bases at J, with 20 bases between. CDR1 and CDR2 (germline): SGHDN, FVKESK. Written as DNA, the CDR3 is TGTGCCAGCAGCCAAGAGGCCGTCTTGGCCGGTTTCGATGAGCAGTTCTTC. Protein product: CASSQEAVLAGFDEQFF. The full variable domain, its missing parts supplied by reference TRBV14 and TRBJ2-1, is EAGVTQFPSHSVIEKGQTVTLRCDPISGHDNLYWYRRVMGKEIKFLLHFVKESKQDESGMPNNRFLAERTGGTYSTLKVQPAELEDSGVYFCASSQEAVLAGFDEQFFGPGTRLTVL.

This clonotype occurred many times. In DNA form, the CDR3 reads TGTGCCAGCAGGGTAGCGGGAGGGTTCTCCTACGAGCAGTACTTC. Translated, it gives CASRVAGGFSYEQYF. The rearrangement links TRBV6-6 to TRBJ2-7; TRBD2 agrees at 11 bases. The junction had 4 bases not matched to a gene; V was cut back by 6 bases and J by 0 bases. The CDR3 totals 15 residues. Per the germline V gene, CDR1 is MNHNY and CDR2 is SVGAGI (reference sequence).

The CDR3 DNA sequence: TGCAGTGCTAGCCCGCTCTATGGCTACACCTTC. Translated: CSASPLYGYTF. The chain carries TRBV20-1 and TRBJ1-2; D is unresolved. V was trimmed by 3 bases and J by 4 bases, leaving 6 bases between them. The CDR3 contains 11 residues. The germline V gene encodes CDR1 DFQATT and CDR2 SNEGSKA (reference sequence).

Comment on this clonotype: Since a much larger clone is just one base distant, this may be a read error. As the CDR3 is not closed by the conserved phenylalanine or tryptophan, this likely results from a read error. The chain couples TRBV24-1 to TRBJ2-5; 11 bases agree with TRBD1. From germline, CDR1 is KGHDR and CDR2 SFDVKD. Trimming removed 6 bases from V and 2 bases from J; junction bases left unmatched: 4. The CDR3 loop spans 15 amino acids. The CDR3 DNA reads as TGTGCCACCAGTAGTTGGGACAGGGGGCAAGAGACCCAGTACCTC. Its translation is CATSSWDRGQETQYL.

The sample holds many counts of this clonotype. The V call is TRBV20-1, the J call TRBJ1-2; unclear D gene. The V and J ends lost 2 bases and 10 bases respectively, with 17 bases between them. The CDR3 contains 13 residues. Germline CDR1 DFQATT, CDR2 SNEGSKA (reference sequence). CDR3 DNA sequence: TGCAGTGCTAGACCCCTTACGGCTATTGACTACACCTTC. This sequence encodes CSARPLTAIDYTF.